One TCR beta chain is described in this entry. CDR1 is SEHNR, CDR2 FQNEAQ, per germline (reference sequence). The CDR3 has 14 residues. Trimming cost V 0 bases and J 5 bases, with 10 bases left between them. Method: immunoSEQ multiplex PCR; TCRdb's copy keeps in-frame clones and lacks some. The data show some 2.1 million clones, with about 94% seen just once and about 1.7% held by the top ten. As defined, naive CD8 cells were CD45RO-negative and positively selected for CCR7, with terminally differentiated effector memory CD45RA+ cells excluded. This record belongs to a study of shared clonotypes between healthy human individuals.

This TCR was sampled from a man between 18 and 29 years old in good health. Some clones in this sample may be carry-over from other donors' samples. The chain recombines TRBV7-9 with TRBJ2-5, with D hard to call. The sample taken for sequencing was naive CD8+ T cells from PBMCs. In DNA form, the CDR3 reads TGTGCCAGCAGCTTAGCGGCACACCGGGAGACCCAGTACTTC. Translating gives CASSLAAHRETQYF.